The T cell receptor (beta chain) described here comes from a study of blood T cell repertoires in COVID-19. Study context: Donors in the United States, Italy and Spain gave samples during acute or convalescent COVID-19. T cells, B-cell-depleted T cells, or PBMCs supplied cDNA or gDNA.

Source study methods: Using reference gene primer amplification, nucleated cell counts were estimated. Generated by immunoSEQ multiplex PCR, the TCRdb table keeps only in-frame clones and is missing some. V, J and clone size derive from that table, while D and trimming were established from the DNA sequence. Here the sample spans under 350,000 clones, 80% to 90% being singletons. Looked up from germline, CDR1 is SGHRS and CDR2 is YFSETQ. The CDR3 is 14 amino acids. With 2 bases removed from V and 3 bases from J, the gap between germline ends came to 11 bases. The source of this sequence is a man in his forties with acute or convalescent COVID-19. Sequenced: peripheral blood. This chain joins TRBV5-1 and TRBJ1-1; D perhaps matches TRBD1 (6 bases). CDR3 sequence: CASSFTGRDTEAFF. CDR3 bases: TGCGCCAGCAGCTTCACAGGGAGGGACACTGAAGCTTTCTTT.